These 21 T cell receptor beta chains were all obtained from the same sample, sequenced in a study of neoadjuvant anti-PD-1 for oral cavity cancer. Documented time point: after neoadjuvant nivolumab, at surgical resection. Sequenced by immunoSEQ multiplex PCR; TCRdb stores in-frame clones only, minus some. The table records roughly 10,000 clones, about 70% of them present only once. This sample comprised PBMCs, obtained after nivolumab (anti-PD-1) treatment. The receptors derive from a person aged 35-80 years with oral cavity squamous cell carcinoma.

This clone has a single count. In nucleotides, the CDR3 is TGCGCCAGCAGCCAAGGGGAAGGAGCGGGGGGGAGAGATACGCAGTATTTT. This sequence encodes CASSQGEGAGGRDTQYF. The chain joins TRBV4-1 to TRBJ2-3; 10 nucleotides line up with TRBD2. The junction had 9 bases not matched to a gene; V was cut back by 1 base and J by 5 bases. CDR3 size: 17 residues. Germline V gene data show CDR1 as MGHRA and CDR2 as YSYEKL.

CDR3 protein: CASTLRVTDTQYF. DNA for the CDR3: TGTGCCAGCACCCTGCGGGTCACAGATACGCAGTATTTT. This chain links TRBV7-9 with TRBJ2-3, with D perhaps TRBD2 (5 bases). The CDR3 is made up of 13 amino acids. V lost 7 bases and J 2 bases, leaving 10 bases between the germline ends. CDR1 is SEHNR and CDR2 is FQNEAQ in the germline V gene (reference sequence).

The V and J genes are TRBV7-9 and TRBJ2-1, with a possible D match to TRBD1 (5 bases). The V and J ends lost 2 bases and 7 bases respectively, with 18 bases between them. Germline V gene data show CDR1 as SEHNR and CDR2 as FQNEAQ (reference sequence). The CDR3 has 16 residues. CDR3 in amino acids: CASSLYLQGQRNEQFF. The CDR3 DNA reads TGTGCCAGCAGCTTATATCTGCAGGGCCAGAGGAATGAGCAGTTCTTC. The variable domain in full, with the rest retrieved from reference TRBV7-9 and TRBJ2-1, is DTGVSQNPRHKITKRGQNVTFRCDPISEHNRLYWYRQTLGQGPEFLTYFQNEAQLEKSRLLSDRFSAERPKGSFSTLEIQRTEQGDSAMYLCASSLYLQGQRNEQFFGPGTRLTVL.

The V and J genes are TRBV7-9 and TRBJ1-2; D gene ambiguous. Germline CDR1 and CDR2: SEHNR and FQNEAQ (reference sequence). The CDR3 covers 12 residues. V dropped 5 bases and J dropped 2 bases, with 6 bases sitting between them. Written as DNA, the CDR3 is TGTGCCAGCAGCCCCACCAACTATGGCTACACCTTC. Amino acids: CASSPTNYGYTF.

This clone occurred once. The CDR3 nucleotides read TGTGCCAGCAGCTCACCCGGACAGGGGGTGAGAGATACGCAGTATTTT. Translated, it gives CASSSPGQGVRDTQYF. The chain uses TRBV7-9 and TRBJ2-3; 10 bases match TRBD1. Germline V gene data show CDR1 as SEHNR and CDR2 as FQNEAQ (reference sequence). V trimming: 4 bases; J trimming: 5 bases; junction bases outside the gene matches: 9. The CDR3 runs 16 residues.

CDR3 amino acids: CASSDRDSTYEQYF. CDR3 sequence (DNA): TGTGCCAGCAGTGACCGGGACTCAACCTACGAGCAGTACTTC. The genes are TRBV6-1 and TRBJ2-7; D possibly corresponds to TRBD2 (6 bases). V was cut by 3 bases and J by 2 bases, with 11 bases left in between. The CDR3 is 14 amino acids. Per the germline V gene, CDR1 is MNHNS and CDR2 is SASEGT.

This clone was found a few times. V usage is TRBV14 and J usage is TRBJ2-7; 8 nucleotides agree with TRBD2. The germline V gene encodes CDR1 SGHDN and CDR2 FVKESK. This CDR3 contains 14 residues. Trimming removed 4 bases from V and 5 bases from J; junction bases left unmatched: 7. The CDR3 bases are TGTGCCAGCAGCCCGGGGGGGAGCGGGAACGAGCAGTACTTC. Translating it yields CASSPGGSGNEQYF.

V and J are TRBV6-1 and TRBJ2-5; the D is unclear. The length of the CDR3 is 14 residues. Germline lookup yields CDR1 MNHNS and CDR2 SASEGT. The V end was cut by 8 bases, the J end by 2 bases, with 15 bases between. CDR3 DNA sequence: TGTGCCAGCCATTCCAGGATATATCAAGAGACCCAGTACTTC. It yields the protein CASHSRIYQETQYF.

The gene calls are TRBV19 and TRBJ1-1; 7 nucleotides align to TRBD1. Unmatched junction bases numbered 8, after V lost 5 bases and J lost 5 bases. The length of the CDR3 is 14 residues. Germline CDR1 reads LNHDA; CDR2 reads SQIVND (reference sequence). CDR3 DNA: TGTGCCAGTAGTCGTATACAGGGGCGGACTGAAGCTTTCTTT. Translated, it gives CASSRIQGRTEAFF.

This chain joins TRBV7-2 and TRBJ1-1; TRBD1 is a possible D gene (5 bases). The CDR3 has 13 residues. Trimming cost V 0 bases and J 11 bases, with 13 bases left between them. Germline loops: CDR1 SGHTA, CDR2 FQGNSA. The CDR3 DNA sequence: TGTGCCAGCAGCTTAGCGGATGGGGCGCCGGCTTTCTTT. Protein: CASSLADGAPAFF.

V gene TRBV7-8 combines with J gene TRBJ2-7, with 8 bases fitting TRBD1. V shed 5 bases and J 5 bases; nucleotides not matched to a gene: 8. Germline loops: CDR1 SGHVS, CDR2 FQNEAQ. The CDR3 is made up of 14 amino acids. The CDR3 DNA is TGTGCCAGCAGCCCAGGGACAGGATCAAACGAGCAGTACTTC. It is translated as CASSPGTGSNEQYF.

This chain uses TRBV4-1 with TRBJ2-2, with 12 bases lining up with TRBD2. This CDR3 spans 14 amino acids. V lost 7 bases to trimming and J lost 6 bases; unmatched junction nucleotides: 3. Germline V gene sequence: CDR1 MGHRA, CDR2 YSYEKL. CDR3 DNA sequence: TGCGCCAGCACCTGGACTAGCGGGGCCGGGGAGCTGTTTTTT. As protein: CASTWTSGAGELFF.

This chain joins TRBV14 and TRBJ1-1; D is ambiguous. Germline lookup yields CDR1 SGHDN and CDR2 FVKESK. Between the trimmed V and J ends, which lost 3 bases and 7 bases, there was a span of 12 bases. There are 13 residues in the CDR3. The CDR3 coding sequence is TGTGCCAGCAGCCAGAAAGGGCCCAATGAAGCTTTCTTT. It is translated as CASSQKGPNEAFF.

In its sample, this clone was seen a few times. The chain is built from TRBV19 and TRBJ1-1, with D unclear. Trimming shortened V by 5 bases and J by 6 bases, and 13 bases separated the two germline ends. Germline CDR1 and CDR2: LNHDA and SQIVND (reference sequence). CDR3 length: 13 residues. Here the CDR3 reads CASSPNTRAEAFF. DNA for the CDR3: TGTGCCAGTAGTCCGAACACAAGAGCTGAAGCTTTCTTT.

This rearrangement joins TRBV29-1 to TRBJ1-1, with D unresolved. V lost 7 bases to trimming and J lost 6 bases, with 12 bases between them. Germline V lookup: CDR1 SQVTM, CDR2 ANQGSEA. There are 11 residues in the CDR3. CDR3 DNA sequence: TGCAGCGCCCGATTGGGAGCTGAAGCTTTCTTT. This sequence encodes CSARLGAEAFF.

This clone was seen only once. The rearrangement links TRBV6-5 to TRBJ1-1; D call uncertain. The V end was cut by 8 bases, the J end by 5 bases, with 9 bases between. The CDR3 is made up of 11 amino acids. Germline CDR1 and CDR2: MNHEY and SVGAGI. CDR3 in DNA: TGTGCCAGCGGATTGGCAACTGAAGCTTTCTTT. This gives the protein CASGLATEAFF.

This clone was seen a single time. V is TRBV10-3 and J is TRBJ2-7; 10 positions match TRBD1. J lost 5 bases, V lost 9 bases, and 7 bases had no gene match. Germline CDR1 and CDR2: ENHRY and SYGVKD. There are 13 residues in the CDR3. For the CDR3, the DNA is TGTGCCATTCGGGACAGGGGAACCCACGAGCAGTACTTC. This codes for CAIRDRGTHEQYF.

This chain links TRBV9 with TRBJ2-7, with D possibly being TRBD1 (6 bases). Germline V gene data show CDR1 as SGDLS and CDR2 as YYNGEE. The CDR3 is 15 residues long. V was shortened by 0 bases and J by 2 bases, with 12 bases between the two germline ends. In DNA, the CDR3 is TGTGCCAGCAGCGTAGGAACAGGGAAACCCTACGAGCAGTACTTC. This encodes CASSVGTGKPYEQYF.

V and J are TRBV19 and TRBJ2-7; D remains unclear. Trimming removed 1 base at V and 8 bases at J, with 9 bases between. Germline CDR1 reads LNHDA; CDR2 reads SQIVND (reference sequence). CDR3 size: 12 residues. The CDR3 DNA is TGTGCCAGTAGTATAGTCCCTACGAAGCAGTACTTC. Protein product: CASSIVPTKQYF.

The gene calls are TRBV5-1 and TRBJ1-1, with 7 bases aligning to TRBD1. The J segment lost 4 bases and the V segment lost 3 bases, leaving 6 bases of the junction unmatched. Germline CDR1 and CDR2: SGHRS and YFSETQ. This CDR3 contains 14 residues. The CDR3 protein is CASSWRQGATEAFF. In DNA form, the CDR3 reads TGCGCCAGCAGCTGGAGACAGGGCGCCACTGAAGCTTTCTTT.

This clone turned up a few times. The rearrangement links TRBV5-1 to TRBJ2-3; the D is unclear. The CDR3 sequence is 14 residues long. The germline V gene encodes CDR1 SGHRS and CDR2 YFSETQ. V was clipped by 0 bases and J by 6 bases, with 11 bases between them. The CDR3 reads CASSLGGFRDTQYF. CDR3 DNA: TGCGCCAGCAGCTTGGGGGGTTTTAGGGATACGCAGTATTTT.